One and the same sample provided the 10 T cell receptor beta chains below, sequenced in a study of T cell clonality in common variable immunodeficiency. Study conclusions and caveats: Common variable immunodeficiency TCR beta sequences reportedly had fewer deletions and N-nucleotide insertions.

The method was immunoSEQ multiplex PCR; TCRdb's version includes in-frame clones alone and lacks a portion of them. The table lists 25,000 to 35,000 clones, with no singletons. No antigen has been identified for these receptors. Sequencing used peripheral blood mononuclear cells. These receptors all come from a human donor with common variable immunodeficiency.

Comment on this clone: The DNA ends 3 residues before the CDR3 does, and the rest of the CDR3 is filled in from the germline J gene. The chain carries TRBV6-1 and TRBJ1-4, with D perhaps TRBD1 (6 bases). The germline gives CDR1 MNHNS, CDR2 SASEGT. The ends were cut back, 2 bases at V and 10 bases at J, with 11 bases in the middle. This CDR3 comprises 13 residues. CDR3 sequence reads: CASSEREGVKLFF. The CDR3 DNA, read in part, is TGTGCCAGCAGTGAACGAGAGGGGGTAAAA.

In the case of this clone: The read ends 3 residues early relative to the CDR3; the germline J gene fills the gap. V and J are TRBV7-9 and TRBJ1-2; TRBD1 is a possible D gene (5 bases). Looked up from germline, CDR1 is SEHNR and CDR2 is FQNEAQ (reference sequence). CDR3 length equals 13 residues. V lost 4 bases to trimming and J lost 2 bases, with 8 bases between them. This CDR3 reads CASSSTGNYGYTF. Incomplete CDR3 DNA: TGTGCCAGCAGCTCCACAGGCAACTATGGC.

This clone is termed medium-sized (0.01 to 0.1%). The read stops 3 residues short of the end of the CDR3; the missing end is completed from the germline J gene. The chain joins TRBV29-1 to TRBJ2-2, with a weak D call TRBD2 (6 bases). Trimming took 8 bases from V and 1 from J, leaving 8 bases between them. The germline CDR1 and CDR2 sequences are SQVTM and ANQGSEA. This CDR3 has 12 residues. CDR3 DNA, as far as it was read: TGCAGCTCTAGCGAGAACACCGGGGAG. This codes for CSSSENTGE. The complete CDR3 reads CSSSENTGELFF.

Comment on this clone: Read data end 3 residues before the CDR3 end; the end is taken from the germline J gene. V is TRBV7-9 and J is TRBJ2-5; D may be TRBD1 (5 bases). The CDR3 length is 14 residues. In germline, CDR1 is SEHNR, CDR2 FQNEAQ (reference sequence). Trimming took 5 bases from V and 1 from J, leaving 11 bases between them. The sequenced CDR3 bases are TGTGCCAGCAGCCAGGGTAGCAGCCAAGAGACC. Encoded protein: CASSQGSSQET. The whole CDR3 sequence reads CASSQGSSQETQYF.

This clone was counted between two and nine times. The read gets to within 3 residues of the CDR3 end, and the germline J gene fills in the rest. The J gene is TRBJ1-5, the V gene TRBV2; weak D call: TRBD1 (5 bases). Trimming stripped 5 bases from V and 1 base from J, with 6 bases between. The germline gives CDR1 SNHLY, CDR2 FYNNEI. The CDR3 has 13 amino acids. The CDR3 sequence: CASSPGSNQPQHF. The CDR3 DNA, read in part, is TGTGCCAGCAGTCCAGGGAGCAATCAGCCC.

In its sample, this clone was seen many times. Read data end 3 residues before the CDR3 end; the end is taken from the germline J gene. The genes are TRBV7-2 and TRBJ1-1; D is uncertain. Germline loops: CDR1 SGHTA, CDR2 FQGNSA. The CDR3 runs to 13 residues. The CDR3 protein is CASSLGFIRGAFF. Partial CDR3 DNA: TGTGCCAGCAGCTTAGGTTTCATTCGCGGA. Full variable domain (missing parts from reference TRBV7-2 and TRBJ1-1): GAGVSQSPSNKVTEKGKDVELRCDPISGHTALYWYRQSLGQGLEFLIYFQGNSAPDKSGLPSDRFSAERTGGSVSTLTIQRTQQEDSAVYLCASSLGFIRGAFFGQGTRLTVV.

A few counts support this clone. The read comes to an end 3 residues before the CDR3 does, leaving the germline J gene to fill in the end. The chain employs TRBV19 and TRBJ2-5; 9 bases match TRBD1. This CDR3 contains 15 residues. Germline CDR1 is LNHDA and CDR2 is SQIVND (reference sequence). V was pared by 3 bases and J by 2 bases, with 4 bases of the junction left unmatched. The covered CDR3 bases are TGTGCCAGTAGTATTACAGGGGGCAAACAAGAGACC. This translates into CASSITGGKQET. The entire CDR3 reads CASSITGGKQETQYF.

This clone was observed a few times. The CDR3 end is not reached by the read, which stops 3 residues before it; the germline J gene fills it in. V gene TRBV6-2 or TRBV6-3 combines with J gene TRBJ2-7; D perhaps matches TRBD1 (6 bases). The CDR3 contains 14 residues. V lost 6 bases to trimming and J lost 3 bases, with 15 bases between them. CDR1 is MNHEY, CDR2 SVGEGT, per germline. The CDR3 bases that were read are TGTGCCAGCAGCTTACAGGGTTTACTCTACGAG. The encoded protein is CASSLQGLLYE. The complete CDR3 protein is CASSLQGLLYEQYF.

This clone was recorded many times. The missing CDR3 end, 3 residues past where the read stops, is filled in from the germline J gene. This chain connects TRBV5-1 to TRBJ2-7; D call uncertain. CDR3 size: 15 residues. Germline CDR1 SGHRS, CDR2 YFSETQ. V shed 4 bases and J shed 6 bases, with 20 bases lying between them. CDR3 bases read: TGCGCCAGCAGCCAAAGGGCCCTAACTGTGGGCGAG. This codes for CASSQRALTVGE. Given in full, the CDR3 is CASSQRALTVGEQYF.

This clone was seen repeatedly, ten times or more. The read ends 3 residues shy of where the CDR3 ends; the end is completed using the germline J gene. The chain uses TRBV7-8 and TRBJ2-5, with 7 bases aligning to TRBD1. The CDR3 is 15 residues long. The germline V gene has CDR1 SGHVS and CDR2 FQNEAQ. The ends lost 4 bases at V and 3 bases at J; junction bases unmatched: 8. Incomplete CDR3 DNA: TGTGCCAGCAGCTCACACCCGACAGGGAAAGAGACC. Amino acids: CASSSHPTGKET. The entire CDR3 protein is CASSSHPTGKETQYF.